One sample yielded the 20 T cell receptor beta chains listed below, sequenced in a study of CD8+ T cells in alopecia areata. This sample's treatment: oral pan-JAK inhibitor, 5-10 mg twice daily. Once RNA had been extracted, it was reverse transcribed into cDNA to act as the sequencing template. Sequencing used immunoSEQ multiplex PCR; TCRdb keeps in-frame clones, though not all of them. The sample holds fewer than 110,000 clones, around 83% seen once. This sample comprised CD8+ T cells sorted from blood, obtained at week 24, from a patient treated with tofacitinib. The receptors derive from a human donor with alopecia areata.

The V call is TRBV11-2, the J call TRBJ2-1; 8 nucleotides line up with TRBD2. Trimming removed 1 base from V and 8 bases from J; junction bases left unmatched: 4. Germline V gives CDR1 SGHAT, CDR2 FQNNGV. The CDR3 totals 14 residues. The CDR3 sequence is CASSLAGGVDEQFF. The CDR3 coding sequence is TGTGCCAGCAGCTTAGCGGGGGGGGTGGATGAGCAGTTCTTC.

This clone occurred once. The chain has TRBV5-1 and TRBJ1-1, with 7 bases aligning to TRBD1. Germline V lookup: CDR1 SGHRS, CDR2 YFSETQ. The ends lost 4 bases at V and 3 bases at J; junction bases unmatched: 9. This CDR3 is built from 15 residues. CDR3 region: CASSMRQGGDTEAFF. In DNA form, the CDR3 reads TGCGCCAGCAGCATGAGACAGGGAGGGGACACTGAAGCTTTCTTT. Together with reference TRBV5-1 and TRBJ1-1, the CDR3 gives the full variable domain: KAGVTQTPRYLIKTRGQQVTLSCSPISGHRSVSWYQQTPGQGLQFLFEYFSETQRNKGNFPGRFSGRQFSNSRSEMNVSTLELGDSALYLCASSMRQGGDTEAFFGQGTRLTVV.

The J gene is TRBJ2-4, the V gene TRBV7-9; D may be TRBD1 (6 bases). The CDR3 length is 14 residues. Trimming pared 4 bases from V and 5 bases from J, leaving 12 bases between. Germline CDR1 reads SEHNR; CDR2 reads FQNEAQ (reference sequence). This CDR3 is CASSSQQGENIQYF. The DNA for the CDR3 is TGTGCCAGCAGCTCGCAACAGGGTGAAAACATTCAGTACTTC.

The chain links TRBV5-5 to TRBJ1-5, with 9 bases lining up with TRBD1. The V and J ends lost 4 bases and 5 bases, in that order; junction bases with no gene match: 7. The CDR3 is 15 amino acids. The germline V gene encodes CDR1 SGHKS and CDR2 YYEKEE (reference sequence). The CDR3 nucleotides read TGTGCCAGCAGCCCCTGGACAGGGGAAGATCAGCCCCAGCATTTT. Protein sequence: CASSPWTGEDQPQHF.

This chain joins TRBV29-1 and TRBJ1-1; D may be TRBD1 (5 bases). Trimming cost V 3 bases and J 6 bases, with 11 bases left between them. CDR3 length equals 12 residues. Germline V gene sequence: CDR1 SQVTM, CDR2 ANQGSEA. The CDR3: CSVEGERPEAFF. CDR3 bases: TGCAGCGTTGAGGGGGAGCGTCCTGAAGCTTTCTTT.

This clone was recorded once. CDR3 loop: CASSPQGLEQPQHF. The CDR3 DNA reads as TGTGCCAGCTCACCACAGGGTCTAGAACAGCCCCAGCATTTT. The chain employs TRBV18 and TRBJ1-5; D not certain. This CDR3 region has 14 residues. Trimming shortened V by 1 base and J by 7 bases, and 11 bases separated the two germline ends. The germline CDR1 and CDR2 sequences are KGHSH and LQKENI. The full variable domain, in which reference TRBV18 and TRBJ1-5 provide the parts outside the CDR3, is NAGVMQNPRHLVRRRGQEARLRCSPMKGHSHVYWYRQLPEEGLKFMVYLQKENIIDESGMPKERFSAEFPKEGPSILRIQQVVRGDSAAYFCASSPQGLEQPQHFGDGTRLSIL.

The V gene is TRBV27, the J gene TRBJ2-2; D remains unclear. The V gene lost 6 bases and the J gene lost 5 bases, with 7 bases spanning the gap. Germline loops: CDR1 MNHEY, CDR2 SMNVEV (reference sequence). This CDR3 contains 12 residues. The CDR3 DNA reads as TGTGCCAGCAGCCCGGGTACCGGGGAGCTGTTTTTT. Translating it yields CASSPGTGELFF.

This clone was picked up a small number of times. V usage is TRBV5-6 and J usage is TRBJ2-1, with D unresolved. The ends were cut back, 3 bases at V and 0 bases at J, with 10 bases in the middle. Germline values: CDR1 SGHDT, CDR2 YYEEEE. This CDR3 has 15 amino acids. The CDR3 DNA reads as TGTGCCAGCAGCTCGCCAATCGGCTCCTACAATGAGCAGTTCTTC. Translated, it gives CASSSPIGSYNEQFF.

DNA of the CDR3: TGTGCCAGCAGCGTAACCTGGGTCCATGGCTACACCTTC. Protein product: CASSVTWVHGYTF. The chain combines TRBV5-6 with TRBJ1-2; D ambiguous. Germline V CDR1 and CDR2: SGHDT, YYEEEE. V lost 4 bases and J lost 6, with 13 bases in between. The CDR3 runs 13 residues.

This chain joins TRBV6-6 and TRBJ2-1; 9 positions agree with TRBD1. The germline V gene encodes CDR1 MNHNY and CDR2 SVGAGI (reference sequence). V was pared by 10 bases and J by 8 bases, with 12 bases of the junction left unmatched. This CDR3 has 14 residues. CDR3 nucleotides: TGTGCCATCAGCCCCGGGACAGGGTTTGATGAGCAGTTCTTC. It is translated as CAISPGTGFDEQFF.

This rearrangement joins TRBV30 to TRBJ2-5, with 8 bases fitting TRBD2. With V trimmed by 1 base and J by 5 bases, 9 bases remained unmatched. The CDR3 runs 15 residues. From germline, CDR1 is GTSNPN and CDR2 SVGIG (reference sequence). In DNA form, the CDR3 reads TGTGCCTGGAGTGATGGGGCGGGGGGCATCGAGACCCAGTACTTC. Encoded protein: CAWSDGAGGIETQYF.

The V call is TRBV5-1, the J call TRBJ2-1; the D is unclear. CDR1 SGHRS and CDR2 YFSETQ come from the germline V gene. V was clipped by 2 bases and J by 0 bases, with 12 bases between them. The CDR3 has 16 residues. CDR3 residues: CASSFLAVSSYNEQFF. CDR3 nucleotides: TGCGCCAGCAGCTTCCTTGCGGTTAGCTCCTACAATGAGCAGTTCTTC.

The chain combines TRBV10-2 with TRBJ2-2; TRBD2 matches at 10 bases. The germline V gene encodes CDR1 WSHSY and CDR2 SAAADI. Losses at the gene ends were 5 bases for V and 5 bases for J; bases not matched to a gene: 14. The CDR3 is 18 amino acids. CDR3 loop: CASSLRTSGPKGTGELFF. The CDR3 DNA sequence: TGCGCCAGCAGTCTACGGACTAGCGGCCCTAAGGGAACCGGGGAGCTGTTTTTT.

V gene TRBV11-2 combines with J gene TRBJ2-1, with 9 positions matching TRBD2. Germline lookup yields CDR1 SGHAT and CDR2 FQNNGV. CDR3 length: 18 amino acids. Trimming at V came to 5 bases and at J to 8 bases, leaving 19 bases not matched to a gene. The CDR3: CASSLRRGGIMGTDEQFF. The CDR3, as DNA: TGTGCCAGCAGCCTAAGGCGGGGGGGCATTATGGGCACCGATGAGCAGTTCTTC.

In this sample, this clone turned up once. The V gene is TRBV7-2, the J gene TRBJ2-7; 8 bases match TRBD2. CDR3 size: 15 residues. V gave up 5 bases and J gave up 2 bases; unmatched junction bases: 8. Germline V gives CDR1 SGHTA, CDR2 FQGNSA. Here the CDR3 reads CASSPSGGSTYEQYF. DNA for the CDR3: TGTGCCAGCAGCCCGAGCGGGGGAAGCACCTACGAGCAGTACTTC.

This chain joins TRBV4-1 and TRBJ2-6, with a possible D match to TRBD2 (6 bases). This CDR3 has 18 amino acids. Germline loops: CDR1 MGHRA, CDR2 YSYEKL. V lost 4 bases and J 0 bases, leaving 16 bases between the germline ends. The CDR3: CASSLDGGRNSGANVLTF. CDR3 nucleotides: TGCGCCAGCAGCCTAGACGGGGGACGGAACTCTGGGGCCAACGTCCTGACTTTC.

The V gene is TRBV30, the J gene TRBJ2-3; a possible D gene is TRBD2 (7 bases). The germline V gene encodes CDR1 GTSNPN and CDR2 SVGIG (reference sequence). With 0 bases removed from V and 4 bases from J, the gap between germline ends came to 17 bases. The CDR3 has 16 residues. CDR3 protein: CAWSVGGGPPADTQYF. CDR3 nucleotide sequence: TGTGCCTGGAGTGTTGGCGGGGGCCCCCCCGCAGATACGCAGTATTTT.

J is TRBJ1-4 and V is TRBV7-2; D is possibly TRBD1 (6 bases). CDR1 and CDR2 (germline): SGHTA, FQGNSA. CDR3 length: 18 residues. Trimming left V 0 bases short and J 3 bases short, with 17 bases between. The CDR3 protein is CASSLAGGRSVSNEKLFF. The CDR3, as DNA: TGTGCCAGCAGCTTAGCGGGGGGCAGGTCGGTGTCTAATGAAAAACTGTTTTTT.

J is TRBJ2-2 and V is TRBV7-8; 9 bases map to TRBD1. CDR1 is SGHVS, CDR2 FQNEAQ, per germline. The trim removed 5 bases at V and 7 bases at J, leaving 5 bases unmatched. This CDR3 comprises 14 residues. The CDR3 spells CASSHRGLGGELFF. The CDR3 DNA follows: TGTGCCAGCAGCCACAGGGGGCTTGGCGGGGAGCTGTTTTTT.

This rearrangement joins TRBV5-6 to TRBJ2-1, with 9 bases that match TRBD2. V lost 5 bases, J lost 2 bases, and 5 bases stayed unmatched. This CDR3 is 15 amino acids long. Germline-derived CDR1 and CDR2 are SGHDT and YYEEEE. This CDR3 is CASRPLAGPYNEQFF. The CDR3 DNA reads TGTGCCAGCAGACCTCTAGCGGGGCCCTACAATGAGCAGTTCTTC.